Each of the 16 T cell receptor beta chains below was sequenced from the same sample in a study of T cells in Graves' hyperthyroidism and ophthalmopathy. Amplification of TCR beta CDR3 regions used RNA as the template. HTBI primers drove first-round RT-PCR of the TCR CDR3. TCRdb re-analysed the multiplex PCR reads in MiXCR, keeping a single row per CDR3 protein. Counted here are 490,000 or so distinct CDR3 sequences, about 20% occurring once; the ten biggest clones make up approximately 48%. The specimen sequenced was blood. The origin of the receptors is a man aged 35 to 55 with Graves' ophthalmopathy.

This clonotype was seen ten or more times. The V gene is TRBV28, the J gene TRBJ2-7; D tentatively reads TRBD1 or TRBD2 (5 bases each). The germline V gene encodes CDR1 MDHEN and CDR2 SYDVKM. This CDR3 has 14 residues. Trimming pared 7 bases from V and 6 bases from J, leaving 19 bases between. The CDR3 loop reads CASTQGFLGGEQYF. The CDR3 region has the DNA TGTGCCAGCACCCAGGGTTTCCTCGGAGGCGAGCAGTACTTC.

This clonotype appeared many times. The rearrangement joins TRBV3-1 to TRBJ1-2; possibly TRBD1 for D (6 bases). From germline, CDR1 is LGHDT and CDR2 YNNKEL (reference sequence). The V and J ends lost 1 base and 7 bases respectively, with 10 bases between them. The CDR3 runs 13 residues. CDR3 amino acids: CASSQATGFGYTF. In DNA, the CDR3 is TGTGCCAGCAGCCAAGCCACAGGGTTTGGCTACACCTTC. Based on the CDR3 plus reference TRBV3-1 and TRBJ1-2, the full variable domain is DTAVSQTPKYLVTQMGNDKSIKCEQNLGHDTMYWYKQDSKKFLKIMFSYNNKELIINETVPNRFSPKSPDKAHLNLHINSLELGDSAVYFCASSQATGFGYTFGSGTRLTVV.

Many counts were recorded for this clonotype. The V gene is TRBV5-1, the J gene TRBJ1-6; 7 nucleotides match TRBD1. J was trimmed by 9 bases and V by 4 bases; bases with no gene match: 10. Germline V lookup: CDR1 SGHRS, CDR2 YFSETQ. The CDR3 is made up of 15 amino acids. The CDR3 protein is CASSRDRARGSPLHF. CDR3 coding DNA: TGCGCCAGCAGCCGTGACAGGGCCCGCGGTTCACCCCTCCACTTT.

This clonotype was observed many times. The chain joins TRBV27 to TRBJ2-7; TRBD2 agrees at 12 bases. The J segment lost 3 bases and the V segment lost 6 bases, leaving 6 bases of the junction unmatched. The CDR3 loop spans 15 amino acids. Germline CDR1 and CDR2: MNHEY and SMNVEV (reference sequence). CDR3 loop: CASRGLAGTHYEQYF. CDR3 sequence (DNA): TGTGCCAGCAGAGGACTAGCGGGGACCCACTACGAGCAGTACTTC.

The CDR3 loop is CASSLGGGTQYF. The CDR3, as DNA: TGTGCCAGCAGCCTAGGGGGCGGTACGCAGTATTTT. V usage is TRBV12-3 or TRBV12-4 and J usage is TRBJ2-3, with 7 bases fitting TRBD1. The V gene end was trimmed by 6 bases and the J gene end by 8 bases; junction bases not matched to a gene: 5. The CDR3 covers 12 residues.

This clonotype was counted only a few times. The chain uses TRBV20-1 and TRBJ2-2, with D possibly called TRBD1 or TRBD2 (6 bases each). Germline assignment: CDR1 DFQATT and CDR2 SNEGSKA (reference sequence). The CDR3 consists of 15 residues. With 0 bases removed from V and 5 bases from J, the gap between germline ends came to 13 bases. CDR3 region: CSARDSGGATGELFF. The CDR3 DNA is TGCAGTGCTAGAGATTCCGGGGGCGCAACCGGGGAGCTGTTTTTT.

This clonotype was counted at least ten times. CDR3 nucleotides: TGTGCCAGCCCCCCCGGGCACGGAGGCAATGAGCAGTTCTTC. It is translated as CASPPGHGGNEQFF. This chain connects TRBV27 to TRBJ2-1; weak D call: TRBD2 (5 bases). Germline V gene sequence: CDR1 MNHEY, CDR2 SMNVEV (reference sequence). The CDR3 is 14 amino acids. The V end was cut by 8 bases, the J end by 6 bases, with 17 bases between.

The sample holds many counts of this clonotype. The genes are TRBV11-2 and TRBJ2-2, with 12 positions matching TRBD1. The CDR3 extends over 15 amino acids. The V segment lost 6 bases and the J segment 7 bases; nucleotides outside the gene matches: 6. CDR1 and CDR2 from the germline V gene are SGHAT and FQNNGV. For the CDR3, the DNA is TGTGCCAGCAGACCGGGACAGGGGGCAGGCGGGGAGCTGTTTTTT. Amino acid sequence: CASRPGQGAGGELFF.

This clonotype appeared many times. J is TRBJ2-1 and V is TRBV7-2; 7 bases align to TRBD1. V lost 5 bases and J lost 4; bases outside the gene matches: 8. Germline lookup yields CDR1 SGHTA and CDR2 FQGNSA. The CDR3 is 15 amino acids. CDR3 protein: CASSAPGQKYNEQFF. Here the CDR3 DNA reads TGTGCCAGCAGCGCTCCGGGACAGAAATACAATGAGCAGTTCTTC.

This clonotype was seen once. The chain is built from TRBV9 and TRBJ2-7, with D uncertain. Trimming took off 3 bases at V and 0 bases at J, with 7 bases between the two ends. The CDR3 consists of 13 residues. Germline V CDR1 and CDR2: SGDLS, YYNGEE. The CDR3 protein is CASSDEDSYEQYF. CDR3 DNA sequence: TGTGCCAGCAGCGACGAGGACTCCTACGAGCAGTACTTC.

This clonotype was seen at least ten times. Written as DNA, the CDR3 is TGTGCCAGCAGCTCGGAGCCCAGGGGAGGAGATACGCAGTATTTT. Its protein product is CASSSEPRGGDTQYF. J is TRBJ2-3 and V is TRBV7-8; the D call may be TRBD1 or TRBD2 (6 bases each). CDR3 length: 15 residues. Germline CDR1 SGHVS, CDR2 FQNEAQ. V lost 4 bases and J 5 bases, leaving 16 bases between the germline ends.

This clonotype has only a few counts. The chain is built from TRBV3-1 and TRBJ2-2; 8 positions match TRBD2. The CDR3 extends over 15 amino acids. Trimming at V came to 8 bases and at J to 1 base, leaving 6 bases not matched to a gene. Germline-derived CDR1 and CDR2 are LGHDT and YNNKEL (reference sequence). CDR3 residues: CASGLLAGNTGELFF. DNA for the CDR3: TGTGCCAGCGGACTTCTAGCGGGGAACACCGGGGAGCTGTTTTTT.

This clonotype was seen at least ten times. The chain couples TRBV2 to TRBJ2-5, with 10 bases matching TRBD2. The J segment lost 2 bases and the V segment lost 6 bases, leaving 6 bases of the junction unmatched. The CDR3 extends over 15 amino acids. Germline loops: CDR1 SNHLY, CDR2 FYNNEI. The CDR3 coding sequence is TGTGCCAGCAGGGCACTAGCGGGGATACAAGAGACCCAGTACTTC. Protein sequence: CASRALAGIQETQYF.

The V call is TRBV20-1, the J call TRBJ2-7; D not resolved. Trimming removed 1 base at V and 4 bases at J, with 5 bases between. Germline V gene data show CDR1 as DFQATT and CDR2 as SNEGSKA (reference sequence). This CDR3 spans 11 amino acids. CDR3 sequence reads: CSARVLYEQYF. Here the CDR3 DNA reads TGCAGTGCTAGAGTGCTATACGAGCAGTACTTC.

There are many counts of this clonotype. CDR3 region: CASRVLAGVSEQYF. The CDR3 region has the DNA TGTGCCAGCAGGGTACTAGCGGGAGTGTCCGAGCAGTACTTC. The chain links TRBV2 to TRBJ2-7; 11 nucleotides match TRBD2. The CDR3 sequence is 14 residues long. The J segment lost 6 bases and the V segment lost 6 bases, leaving 7 bases of the junction unmatched. Germline assignment: CDR1 SNHLY and CDR2 FYNNEI.

In this sample, this clonotype turned up many times. V usage is TRBV7-8 and J usage is TRBJ2-1, with D perhaps TRBD1 or TRBD2 (5 bases each). The V end was cut by 2 bases, the J end by 5 bases, with 19 bases between. This CDR3 comprises 17 residues. Germline V gives CDR1 SGHVS, CDR2 FQNEAQ. The CDR3 spells CASSLIPGPAINNEQFF. In nucleotides, the CDR3 is TGTGCCAGCAGCTTAATCCCGGGGCCCGCGATAAACAATGAGCAGTTCTTC.